The T cell receptor (beta chain) under discussion was sequenced for a study of cytomegalovirus exposure and HLA in healthy donors. General study findings and limits: Researchers reported in a later analysis that common viral pathogens appeared linked to several top clusters. The investigators catalogued 164 TCR beta chains as cytomegalovirus-associated.

A note on this clone: Its antigen is as yet unknown.

PCR involved 60 Vbeta and 13 Jbeta primers. Original methodology: An analysis that came later counted 80 million or so unique TCR beta chains, roughly 11 million shared. The method was immunoSEQ multiplex PCR; TCRdb's version includes in-frame clones alone and lacks a portion of them. For V, J and clone size, that table is used; D and trimming come from the DNA. Of about 130,000 clones in the sample, around 80% were seen once. Input material: PBMCs. The receptor was isolated from a man aged 25 to 40 in good health and CMV-seronegative.

CDR3 loop: CASSTTLADNEQFF. Written as DNA, the CDR3 is TGTGCCAGCAGCACCACACTAGCGGACAATGAGCAGTTCTTC. The chain couples TRBV7-8 to TRBJ2-1, with 8 bases lining up with TRBD2. V lost 5 bases, J lost 5 bases, and 5 bases stayed unmatched. This CDR3 region has 14 residues. The germline V gene encodes CDR1 SGHVS and CDR2 FQNEAQ.